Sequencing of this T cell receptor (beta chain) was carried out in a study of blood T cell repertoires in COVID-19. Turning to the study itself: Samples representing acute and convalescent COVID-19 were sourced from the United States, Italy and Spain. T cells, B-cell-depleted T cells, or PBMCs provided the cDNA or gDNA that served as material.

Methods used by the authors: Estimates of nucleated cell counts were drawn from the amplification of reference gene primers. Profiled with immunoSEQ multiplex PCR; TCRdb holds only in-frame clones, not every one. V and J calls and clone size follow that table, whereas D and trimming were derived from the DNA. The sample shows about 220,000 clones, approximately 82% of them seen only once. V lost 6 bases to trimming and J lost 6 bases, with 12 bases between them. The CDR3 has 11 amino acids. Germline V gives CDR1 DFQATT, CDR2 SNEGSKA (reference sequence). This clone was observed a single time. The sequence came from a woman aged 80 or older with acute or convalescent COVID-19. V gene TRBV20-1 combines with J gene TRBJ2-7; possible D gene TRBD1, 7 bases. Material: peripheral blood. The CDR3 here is CSATQGGEQYF. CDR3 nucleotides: TGCAGTGCCACCCAGGGGGGCGAGCAGTACTTC.